Listed below are T cell receptor beta chains from one sample, sequenced in a study of blood T cell repertoires in COVID-19. This table comes from immunoSEQ multiplex PCR, and its TCRdb copy is limited to in-frame clones, with some not included. Here the sample spans under 300,000 clones, about 76% being singletons. The sample comprised peripheral blood. The receptor set was obtained from a woman aged 55-69 years with active or convalescent COVID-19. CDR3s include the opening cysteine and the closing phenylalanine or tryptophan. A clone size is listed for some rows: how often the clone was seen (once, few, many), or a class if it is expanded.

size	V	J	length	CDR3
-	TRBV6-6	TRBJ2-7	15	CASSLKGQGGYEQYF
-	TRBV19	TRBJ1-6	17	CASNSAGHLPLNSPLHF
-	TRBV19	TRBJ1-3	15	CASRWTVRSGNTIYF
-	TRBV9	TRBJ2-7	15	CASSPEDRGPYEQYF
-	TRBV29-1	TRBJ1-2	13	CSVIAGGLGGYTF
-	TRBV18	TRBJ2-3	16	CASSPPLAGGRDTQYF
-	TRBV7-2	TRBJ2-1	15	CASSLQTRPLDEQFF
-	TRBV4-3	TRBJ2-3	13	CASSLGVTDTQYF
-	TRBV5-4	TRBJ1-4	14	CASSWGAANEKLFF
-	TRBV18	TRBJ2-7	14	CASSPGQGGDEQYF
-	TRBV14	TRBJ2-2	13	CASSQDYFGELFF
-	TRBV7-3	TRBJ2-2	16	CASRPRGGANTGELFF
-	TRBV18	TRBJ1-2	13	CASSPEGGYGYTF
-	TRBV6-6	TRBJ2-7	15	CASSWTGPLSYEQYF
-	TRBV27	TRBJ1-2	15	CASSLYTRGGGGYTF
-	TRBV7-3	TRBJ1-2	14	CASSTTGGSYGYTF
-	TRBV5-6	TRBJ1-3	14	CASSQGYTGNTIYF
-	TRBV13	TRBJ2-2	16	CASSPPLAGGPGELFF
-	TRBV7-9	TRBJ1-5	14	CASSLDGSNQPQHF
few	TRBV27	TRBJ1-2	13	CASSPGQNYGYTF
-	TRBV28	TRBJ1-1	15	CASSQQLPGQAEAFF
-	TRBV6-1	TRBJ1-2	15	CASSETPWANYGYTF
once	TRBV19	TRBJ1-4	11	CASKTDEKLFF
-	TRBV29-1	TRBJ1-2	12	CSVDRGADGYTF
-	TRBV2	TRBJ1-1	14	CASSGSWRNTEAFF
-	TRBV7-2	TRBJ2-3	16	CASRQVAGVYTDTQYF
-	TRBV5-6	TRBJ1-1	15	CASSLRAGPGTEAFF
-	TRBV10-3	TRBJ1-3	15	CAISGDRVSGNTIYF
-	TRBV6-2/TRBV6-3	TRBJ2-1	12	CASSRTYNEQFF
-	TRBV2	TRBJ1-5	14	CASSTGTGGLPQHF
-	TRBV21-1	TRBJ2-1	14	CASSSPGLCNEQFF
-	TRBV5-1	TRBJ1-1	16	CASSFSTGRENTEAFF
-	TRBV5-6	TRBJ2-7	13	CASSSLDSYEQYF
-	TRBV5-4	TRBJ2-7	14	CASSLEWGSNEQYF
-	TRBV5-1	TRBJ1-1	14	CASSRGQRETEAFF
once	TRBV5-1	TRBJ1-2	17	CASSLELVSRVGYGYTF
once	TRBV15	TRBJ1-3	15	CATSRGGTLANTIYF
-	TRBV4-2	TRBJ2-7	16	CASSQDPLAGTYEQYF
-	TRBV6-6	TRBJ1-5	16	CASRGGTGFFNQPQHF
once	TRBV7-8	TRBJ1-5	15	CASSPKAARDQPQHF
-	TRBV5-4	TRBJ1-6	15	CASSWGQGDNSPLHF
few	TRBV14	TRBJ1-1	15	CASSDGFRGLTEAFF
-	TRBV12-3/TRBV12-4	TRBJ1-2	13	CASTLSGAGGYTF
few	TRBV7-6	TRBJ1-1	15	CASSSKNLQGTEAFF
-	TRBV7-6	TRBJ1-3	18	CASSSLAPDRFSGNTIYF
few	TRBV7-7	TRBJ2-1	17	CASSLEASGPYHNEQFF
-	TRBV14	TRBJ1-3	16	CASSQDRGGSGNTIYF
once	TRBV3-1/TRBV3-2	TRBJ2-7	14	CASSRFQGIYEQYF
few	TRBV4-2	TRBJ1-4	15	CASSQATGFNEKLFF
-	TRBV5-1	TRBJ2-7	12	CASSLEPYEQYF
many	TRBV9	TRBJ2-2	14	CASSVQGGAGELFF
-	TRBV5-5	TRBJ1-6	14	CASSLEQGLSPLHF
few	TRBV12-5	TRBJ1-2	14	CASGLGAVGYGYTF
-	TRBV19	TRBJ2-3	16	CASSIRGGAATDTQYF
-	TRBV7-3	TRBJ2-2	12	CASSLRAEELFF